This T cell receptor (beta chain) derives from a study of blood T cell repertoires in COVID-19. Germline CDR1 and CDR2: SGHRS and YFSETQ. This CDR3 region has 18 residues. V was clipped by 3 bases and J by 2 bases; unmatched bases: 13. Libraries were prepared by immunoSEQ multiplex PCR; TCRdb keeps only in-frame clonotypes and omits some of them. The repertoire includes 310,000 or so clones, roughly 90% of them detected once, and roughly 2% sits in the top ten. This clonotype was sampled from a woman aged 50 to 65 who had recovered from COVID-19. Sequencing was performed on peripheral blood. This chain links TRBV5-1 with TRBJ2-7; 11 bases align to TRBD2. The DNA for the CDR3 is TGCGCCAGCAGCTACCCGGCTAGCGGGGGGACGAAAACCTACGAGCAGTACTTC. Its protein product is CASSYPASGGTKTYEQYF.